The clone carrying this T cell receptor (beta chain) has a handful of counts. The target antigen is unknown. This CDR3 region has 12 residues. Germline CDR1 reads MGHDK; CDR2 reads SYGVNS. V trimming: 3 bases; J trimming: 8 bases; junction bases outside the gene matches: 3. Using immunoSEQ multiplex PCR, the repertoire was profiled, and TCRdb retains in-frame clones only, with some absent. Here the sample spans about 120,000 clones, around 87% being singletons. This sample is drawn from a study of T cell responses to AZD1222 COVID-19 vaccine. Study summary: Timing groups of about 4 and about 12 weeks for second doses were pooled.

Regarding the study as a whole: Donors, mostly white British, included more females; clonal diversity was possibly underestimated. The study found Spike-specific TCR breadth and depth rose after two AZD1222 doses. Of spike-specific TCRs, nearly half reportedly target regions left unmutated in variants.

The chain is built from TRBV25-1 and TRBJ1-1, with 7 bases lining up with TRBD1. The origin of this receptor is an adult in good health. Sequencing used peripheral blood, obtained on day 0 of AZD1222 vaccination. The CDR3 loop reads CASSDMDREAFF. The DNA of the CDR3 is TGTGCCAGCAGTGATATGGACAGGGAAGCTTTCTTT.